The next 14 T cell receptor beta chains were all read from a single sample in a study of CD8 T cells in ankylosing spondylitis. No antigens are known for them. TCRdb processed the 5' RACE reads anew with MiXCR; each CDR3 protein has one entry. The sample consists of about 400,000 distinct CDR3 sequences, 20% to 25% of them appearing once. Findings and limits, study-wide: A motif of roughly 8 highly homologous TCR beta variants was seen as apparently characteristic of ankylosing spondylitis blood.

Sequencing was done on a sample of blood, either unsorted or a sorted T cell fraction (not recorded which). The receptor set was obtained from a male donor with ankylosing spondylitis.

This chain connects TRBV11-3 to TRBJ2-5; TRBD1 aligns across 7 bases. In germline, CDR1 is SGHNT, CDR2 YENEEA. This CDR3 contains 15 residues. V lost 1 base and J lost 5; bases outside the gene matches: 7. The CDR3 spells CASSLGTGTVETQYF. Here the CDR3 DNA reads TGTGCCAGCAGCTTAGGAACCGGGACAGTTGAGACCCAGTACTTC. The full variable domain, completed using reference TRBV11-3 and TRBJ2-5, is EAGVVQSPRYKIIEKKQPVAFWCNPISGHNTLYWYLQNLGQGPELLIRYENEEAVDDSQLPKDRFSAERLKGVDSTLKIQPAELGDSAVYLCASSLGTGTVETQYFGPGTRLLVL.

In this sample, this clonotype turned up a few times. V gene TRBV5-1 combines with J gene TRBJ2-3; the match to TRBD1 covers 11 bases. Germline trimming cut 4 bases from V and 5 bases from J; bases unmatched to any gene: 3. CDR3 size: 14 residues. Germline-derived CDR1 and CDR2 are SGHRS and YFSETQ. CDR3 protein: CASSTGTGGDTQYF. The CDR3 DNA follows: TGCGCCAGCAGCACCGGGACAGGGGGAGATACGCAGTATTTT.

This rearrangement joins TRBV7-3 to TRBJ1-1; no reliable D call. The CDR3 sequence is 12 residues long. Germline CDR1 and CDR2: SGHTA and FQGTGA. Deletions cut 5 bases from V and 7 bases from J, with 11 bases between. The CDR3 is CASSQDVGEAFF. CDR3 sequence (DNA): TGTGCCAGCAGCCAAGATGTTGGTGAAGCTTTCTTT.

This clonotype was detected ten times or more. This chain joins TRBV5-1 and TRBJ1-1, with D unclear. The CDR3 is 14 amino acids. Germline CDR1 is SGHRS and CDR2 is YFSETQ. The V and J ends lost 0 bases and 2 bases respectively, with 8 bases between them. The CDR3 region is CASSLGQQNTEAFF. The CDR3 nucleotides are TGCGCCAGCAGCTTGGGACAACAAAACACTGAAGCTTTCTTT.

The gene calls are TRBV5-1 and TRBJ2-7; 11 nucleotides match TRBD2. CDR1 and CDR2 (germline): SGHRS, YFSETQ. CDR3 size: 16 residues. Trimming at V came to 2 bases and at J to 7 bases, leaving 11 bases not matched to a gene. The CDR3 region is CASSFRTSGSGQEQYF. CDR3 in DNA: TGCGCCAGCAGCTTCCGAACTAGCGGGAGTGGTCAGGAGCAGTACTTC.

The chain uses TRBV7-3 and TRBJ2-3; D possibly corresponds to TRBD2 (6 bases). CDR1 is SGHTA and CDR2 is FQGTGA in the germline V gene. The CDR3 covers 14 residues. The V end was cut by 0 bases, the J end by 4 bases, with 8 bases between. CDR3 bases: TGTGCCAGCAGCTTAACCGGGAGCGCAGATACGCAGTATTTT. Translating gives CASSLTGSADTQYF.

The CDR3 spells CASSPSLNTEAFF. CDR3 coding DNA: TGTGCCAGCAGTCCTAGTCTGAACACTGAAGCTTTCTTT. This chain uses TRBV12-3 or TRBV12-4 with TRBJ1-1; D is undetermined. The ends were cut back, 5 bases at V and 0 bases at J, with 7 bases in the middle. The CDR3 is 13 residues long.

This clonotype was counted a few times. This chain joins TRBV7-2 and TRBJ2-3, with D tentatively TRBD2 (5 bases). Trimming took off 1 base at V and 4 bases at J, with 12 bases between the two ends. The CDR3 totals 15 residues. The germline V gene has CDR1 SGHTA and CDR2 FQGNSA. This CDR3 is CASSLESSLPDTQYF. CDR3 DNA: TGTGCCAGCAGCTTAGAGTCTAGCCTCCCAGATACGCAGTATTTT.

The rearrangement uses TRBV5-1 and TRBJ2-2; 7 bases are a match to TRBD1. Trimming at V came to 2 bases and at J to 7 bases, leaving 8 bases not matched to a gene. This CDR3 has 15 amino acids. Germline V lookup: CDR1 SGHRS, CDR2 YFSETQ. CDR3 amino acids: CASSFHDRDIGELFF. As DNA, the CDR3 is TGCGCCAGCAGCTTTCACGACAGGGACATCGGGGAGCTGTTTTTT.

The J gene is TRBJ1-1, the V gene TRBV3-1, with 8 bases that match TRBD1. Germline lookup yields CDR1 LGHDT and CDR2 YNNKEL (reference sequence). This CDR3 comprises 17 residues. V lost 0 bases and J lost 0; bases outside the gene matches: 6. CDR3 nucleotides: TGTGCCAGCAGCCAAGAGCGCCGGGACAGGCTGAACACTGAAGCTTTCTTT. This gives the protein CASSQERRDRLNTEAFF.

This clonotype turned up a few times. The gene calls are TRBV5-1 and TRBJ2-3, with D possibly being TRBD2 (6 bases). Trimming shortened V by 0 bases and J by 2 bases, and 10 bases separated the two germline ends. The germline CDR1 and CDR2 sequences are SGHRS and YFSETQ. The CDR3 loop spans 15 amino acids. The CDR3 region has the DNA TGCGCCAGCAGCTTGGCCGGGAGCCACACAGATACGCAGTATTTT. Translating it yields CASSLAGSHTDTQYF.

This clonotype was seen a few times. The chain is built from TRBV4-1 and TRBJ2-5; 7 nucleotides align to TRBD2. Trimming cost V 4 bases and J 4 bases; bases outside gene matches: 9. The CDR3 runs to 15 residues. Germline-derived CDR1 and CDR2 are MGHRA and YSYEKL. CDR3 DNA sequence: TGCGCCAGCAGCCCCAATCTAGCGGCCACAGAGACCCAGTACTTC. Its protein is CASSPNLAATETQYF.

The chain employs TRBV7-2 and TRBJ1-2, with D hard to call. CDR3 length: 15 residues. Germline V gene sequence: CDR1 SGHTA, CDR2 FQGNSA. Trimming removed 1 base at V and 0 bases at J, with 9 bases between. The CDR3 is CASSLGREANYGYTF. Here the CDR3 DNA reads TGTGCCAGCAGCTTAGGTCGGGAAGCTAACTATGGCTACACCTTC.

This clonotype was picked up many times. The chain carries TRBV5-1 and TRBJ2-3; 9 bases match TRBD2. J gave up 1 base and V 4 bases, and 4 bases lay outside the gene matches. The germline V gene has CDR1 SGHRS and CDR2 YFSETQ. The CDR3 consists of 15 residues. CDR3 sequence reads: CASSVLAGGTDTQYF. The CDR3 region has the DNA TGCGCCAGCAGCGTTTTAGCGGGAGGCACAGATACGCAGTATTTT.